These T cell receptor beta chains were read from a single sample in a study of shared clonotypes between healthy human individuals. Sequencing was performed with immunoSEQ multiplex PCR; in TCRdb, only in-frame clones are kept and a portion is missing. The sample shows under 650,000 clones, about 95% of them seen only once. Material: naive CD4+ T cells sorted from blood. Receptor source: a woman aged 25-40 years in good health. Each CDR3 is given with its conserved first and last residue. D genes are given only for firm matches. The size entry is marked missing in some rows and otherwise reads once, few, many or a size class.

abundance	j_gene	d_gene	v_gene	CDR3aa	CDR3nt
once	TRBJ2-7	TRBD1	TRBV11-2	CASSLDGTATEQYF	TGTGCCAGCAGCTTAGATGGGACAGCAACCGAGCAGTACTTC
few	TRBJ1-1	TRBD1	TRBV6-1	CASSEARQGNTEAFF	TGTGCCAGCAGTGAAGCGAGACAGGGGAACACTGAAGCTTTCTTT
NA	TRBJ1-4	NA	TRBV7-8	CASSLLAGGFTNEKLFF	TGTGCCAGCAGCCTCCTCGCGGGGGGTTTTACTAATGAAAAACTGTTTTTT
NA	TRBJ1-4	TRBD1	TRBV4-1	CASSQAPGQRYEKLFF	TGCGCCAGCAGCCAAGCACCGGGACAGCGTTATGAAAAACTGTTTTTT
NA	TRBJ1-6	NA	TRBV25-1	CASIGVGQALHF	TGTGCCAGCATCGGAGTAGGTCAAGCCCTCCACTTT
NA	TRBJ2-1	NA	TRBV5-4	CASSLSPGPVDEQFF	TGTGCCAGCAGCTTGTCCCCCGGACCTGTGGATGAGCAGTTCTTC
NA	TRBJ1-2	TRBD1	TRBV5-1	CASRRAPSGQGAYGYTF	TGCGCCAGCAGAAGAGCGCCGTCAGGACAGGGGGCCTATGGCTACACCTTC
NA	TRBJ1-4	TRBD1	TRBV5-1	CASSVDRSNEKLFF	TGCGCCAGCAGCGTGGACAGGTCAAATGAAAAACTGTTTTTT
NA	TRBJ1-4	NA	TRBV28	CASSWRPNEKLFF	TGTGCCAGCAGTTGGCGTCCTAATGAAAAACTGTTTTTT
once	TRBJ2-1	TRBD2	TRBV14	CASSQDFGLAGWAYNEQFF	TGTGCCAGCAGCCAAGATTTCGGACTAGCGGGATGGGCCTACAATGAGCAGTTCTTC
NA	TRBJ1-5	NA	TRBV6-1	CASSEPGNNQPQHF	TGTGCCAGCAGTGAGCCAGGGAACAATCAGCCCCAGCATTTT
NA	TRBJ1-4	TRBD1	TRBV7-9	CASSSEGTGSNEKLFF	TGTGCCAGCAGCTCAGAGGGGACAGGGTCAAACGAAAAATTGTTTTTT
once	TRBJ2-7	TRBD2	TRBV5-1	CARTGTRPYEQYF	TGCGCCAGGACCGGGACTAGACCCTACGAGCAGTACTTC
once	TRBJ2-7	TRBD2	TRBV18	CASSPGNSGTSIEQYF	TGTGCCAGCTCACCCGGGAATTCCGGGACTAGCATCGAGCAGTACTTC
NA	TRBJ2-1	TRBD2	TRBV2	CASRPVWGGPVGGEQFF	TGTGCCAGCAGGCCTGTGTGGGGAGGGCCCGTGGGTGGTGAGCAGTTCTTC
NA	TRBJ2-7	NA	TRBV15	CATSRDKGMGREQYF	TGTGCCACCAGCAGAGATAAGGGGATGGGTCGGGAGCAGTACTTC
NA	TRBJ2-2	TRBD1	TRBV28	CASSLYRGTGELFF	TGTGCCAGCAGTCTTTACAGGGGAACCGGGGAGCTGTTTTTT
NA	TRBJ1-1	NA	TRBV7-9	CASSPAGGPNTEAFF	TGTGCCAGCAGCCCGGCCGGGGGGCCGAACACTGAAGCTTTCTTT
few	TRBJ2-7	NA	TRBV10-3	CAISERETYEQYF	TGTGCCATCAGTGAGAGGGAAACCTACGAGCAGTACTTC
NA	TRBJ2-4	NA	TRBV15	CATSRGGRDIQYF	TGTGCCACCAGCCGTGGCGGGCGGGACATTCAGTACTTC
NA	TRBJ1-6	NA	TRBV19	CASNPGTSSPLHF	TGTGCCAGTAACCCCGGGACTTCTTCACCCCTCCACTTT
NA	TRBJ2-5	TRBD2	TRBV4-2	CASSQAHRTGGETQYF	TGTGCCAGCAGCCAAGCCCACAGGACGGGAGGGGAGACCCAGTACTTC
NA	TRBJ2-7	TRBD2	TRBV5-1	CASSLSSGSPNEQYF	TGCGCCAGCAGCTTGTCTAGCGGGAGCCCTAACGAGCAGTACTTC
NA	TRBJ1-2	TRBD1	TRBV28	CASSLPPATGDRRYGYTF	TGTGCCAGCAGTCTACCACCAGCGACAGGGGACCGCCGTTATGGCTACACCTTC
NA	TRBJ2-7	TRBD2	TRBV27	CASSPTLAGPHEQYF	TGTGCCAGCAGTCCAACTCTAGCGGGGCCACACGAGCAGTACTTC
NA	TRBJ2-1	TRBD2	TRBV2	CASSEAGIAGLNEQFF	TGTGCCAGCAGTGAAGCCGGGATAGCGGGACTGAATGAGCAGTTCTTC
NA	TRBJ1-2	NA	TRBV11-1	CASGANYGYTF	TGTGCCAGCGGGGCTAACTATGGCTACACCTTC
once	TRBJ2-2	NA	TRBV19	CASSVIGTLRGGELFF	TGTGCCAGTAGTGTGATTGGGACCCTAAGGGGCGGGGAGCTGTTTTTT
NA	TRBJ1-3	NA	TRBV27	CASSFNSGNTIYF	TGTGCCAGCAGTTTTAACTCTGGAAACACCATATATTTT
once	TRBJ2-2	NA	TRBV11-2	CASSLLADTGELFF	TGTGCCAGCAGCCTGCTGGCGGACACCGGGGAGCTGTTTTTT
once	TRBJ1-5	NA	TRBV29-1	CSVIEMGPGNNQPQHF	TGCAGCGTTATAGAAATGGGGCCGGGGAACAATCAGCCCCAGCATTTT
NA	TRBJ1-3	NA	TRBV6-1	CASSRERVGNTIYF	TGTGCCAGCAGTCGAGAGCGTGTGGGAAACACCATATATTTT
NA	TRBJ2-7	NA	TRBV28	CASSLRLGNFYEQYF	TGTGCCAGCAGTCTAAGGCTAGGGAATTTCTACGAGCAGTACTTC
NA	TRBJ2-2	NA	TRBV10-1	CASSRFRGGDTGELFF	TGCGCCAGCAGTCGGTTCAGGGGAGGGGACACCGGGGAGCTGTTTTTT
few	TRBJ2-7	NA	TRBV11-2	CASSLPGVHEQYF	TGTGCCAGCAGCTTACCAGGAGTTCACGAGCAGTACTTC
NA	TRBJ2-1	TRBD2	TRBV19	CASSIAAGVNEQFF	TGTGCCAGTAGTATAGCAGCGGGGGTCAATGAGCAGTTCTTC
NA	TRBJ1-1	NA	TRBV6-5	CASSYSSRYTEAFF	TGTGCCAGCAGTTACTCGAGCAGGTACACTGAAGCTTTCTTT
NA	TRBJ2-7	TRBD1	TRBV18	CASSGQGDAEQYF	TGTGCCAGCTCGGGACAGGGGGATGCCGAGCAGTACTTC
NA	TRBJ1-4	TRBD1	TRBV5-1	CASSYRTGGKAKLFF	TGCGCCAGCAGCTACCGGACAGGAGGGAAGGCAAAACTGTTTTTT
NA	TRBJ2-2	NA	TRBV6-1	CASSGTKNTGELFF	TGTGCCAGCTCCGGGACCAAGAACACCGGGGAGCTGTTTTTT
NA	TRBJ2-7	TRBD2	TRBV28	CASSLVGRVNEQYF	TGTGCCAGCAGTTTGGTCGGGAGGGTAAACGAGCAGTACTTC
NA	TRBJ2-2	NA	TRBV15	CATSRDGRYSGELFF	TGTGCCACCAGCAGAGATGGCAGGTACTCCGGGGAGCTGTTTTTT
NA	TRBJ2-7	NA	TRBV27	CASSPSSHWRSYEQYF	TGTGCCAGCAGTCCAAGTTCCCACTGGCGCTCCTACGAGCAGTACTTC
NA	TRBJ2-1	NA	TRBV9	CASSVGQGTYNEQFF	TGTGCCAGCAGCGTAGGTCAGGGGACGTACAATGAGCAGTTCTTC
once	TRBJ1-1	TRBD1	TRBV28	CASTYRGEAFF	TGTGCCAGCACCTACAGGGGTGAAGCTTTCTTT
once	TRBJ2-7	NA	TRBV28	CASSFARSYEQYF	TGTGCCAGCAGTTTTGCGCGGTCCTACGAGCAGTACTTC
NA	TRBJ2-7	NA	TRBV20-1	CSAPGVNEQYF	TGCAGTGCCCCCGGGGTTAACGAGCAGTACTTC
NA	TRBJ1-2	NA	TRBV28	CASSIQGRAWGGYTF	TGTGCCAGCAGTATCCAGGGACGGGCTTGGGGTGGCTACACCTTC
NA	TRBJ2-7	NA	TRBV5-8	CASSLEVAGAHEQYF	TGTGCCAGCAGCTTGGAGGTTGCTGGCGCCCACGAGCAGTACTTC
NA	TRBJ2-7	TRBD1	TRBV28	CASSLSQGAFDEQYF	TGTGCCAGCAGTTTATCGCAGGGGGCGTTCGACGAGCAGTACTTC
NA	TRBJ2-2	TRBD2	TRBV5-1	CASTRGLAGVPGELFF	TGCGCCAGCACCCGGGGACTAGCGGGAGTCCCCGGGGAGCTGTTTTTT
NA	TRBJ2-5	TRBD1	TRBV7-2	CASSFRGQPIEQYF	TGTGCCAGCAGCTTTAGGGGACAGCCAATAGAGCAGTACTTC
NA	TRBJ1-5	NA	TRBV5-5	CASSFLGQPQHF	TGTGCCAGCAGCTTTCTTGGTCAGCCCCAGCATTTT
NA	TRBJ2-7	TRBD2	TRBV19	CASSMGTSSYEQYF	TGTGCCAGTAGTATGGGGACTAGCTCCTACGAGCAGTACTTC
NA	TRBJ1-5	NA	TRBV2	CASSEGIPGGQPQHF	TGTGCCAGCAGTGAAGGCATACCCGGCGGTCAGCCCCAGCATTTT
NA	TRBJ2-7	TRBD1	TRBV28	CASSPGTGGPPYEQYF	TGTGCCAGCAGTCCCGGGACAGGGGGTCCCCCCTACGAGCAGTACTTC